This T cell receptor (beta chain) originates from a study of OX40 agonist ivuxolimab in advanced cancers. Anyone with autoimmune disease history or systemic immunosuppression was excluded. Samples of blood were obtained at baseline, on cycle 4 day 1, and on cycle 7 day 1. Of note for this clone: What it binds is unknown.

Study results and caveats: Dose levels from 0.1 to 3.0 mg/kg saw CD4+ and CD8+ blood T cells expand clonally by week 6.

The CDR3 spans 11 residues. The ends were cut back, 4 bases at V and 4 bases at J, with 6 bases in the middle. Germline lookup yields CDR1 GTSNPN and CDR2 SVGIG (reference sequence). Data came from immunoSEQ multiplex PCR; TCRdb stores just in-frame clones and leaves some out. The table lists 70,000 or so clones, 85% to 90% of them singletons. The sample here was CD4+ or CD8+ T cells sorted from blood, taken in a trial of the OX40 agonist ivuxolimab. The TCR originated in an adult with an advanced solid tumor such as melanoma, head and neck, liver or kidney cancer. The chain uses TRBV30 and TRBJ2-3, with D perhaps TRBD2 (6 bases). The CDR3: CAWTSADTQYF. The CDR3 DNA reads TGTGCCTGGACTAGCGCAGATACGCAGTATTTT.